These 17 T cell receptor beta chains originate from one sample sequenced in a study of control samples from healthy donors and cancer patients. Sequencing was performed with immunoSEQ multiplex PCR; in TCRdb, only in-frame clones are kept and a portion is missing. Here the sample spans just under 80,000 clones, approximately 90% being singletons. Source material: PBMCs. These receptors were collected from a woman in her fifties or sixties with head and neck cancer.

The gene calls are TRBV23-1 and TRBJ2-1; D not resolved. TRBV23-1 is classed as an ORF, of uncertain function. The CDR3 covers 17 residues. V was trimmed by 4 bases and J by 5 bases, leaving 21 bases between them. This CDR3 is CASSRAEPANLDNEQFF. For the CDR3, the DNA is TGCGCCAGCAGTCGGGCAGAGCCGGCCAACTTGGACAATGAGCAGTTCTTC.

V usage is TRBV19 and J usage is TRBJ2-3; no definite D call. Germline CDR1 is LNHDA and CDR2 is SQIVND (reference sequence). Trimming removed 6 bases at V and 2 bases at J, with 6 bases between. The CDR3 is 12 residues long. DNA of the CDR3: TGTGCCAGTAGGCGACACACAGATACGCAGTATTTT. It yields the protein CASRRHTDTQYF.

The J gene is TRBJ2-7, the V gene TRBV5-1; a possible D gene is TRBD2 (5 bases). This CDR3 has 14 amino acids. With 1 base removed from V and 2 bases from J, the gap between germline ends came to 10 bases. Germline V lookup: CDR1 SGHRS, CDR2 YFSETQ. The CDR3 spells CASSLSTGTYEQYF. The CDR3 DNA reads as TGCGCCAGCAGCTTGAGCACCGGGACCTACGAGCAGTACTTC.

The rearrangement joins TRBV19 to TRBJ1-6, with 9 bases matching TRBD1. The CDR3 has 13 residues. Germline V gives CDR1 LNHDA, CDR2 SQIVND (reference sequence). V gave up 7 bases and J gave up 6 bases; unmatched junction bases: 1. CDR3 sequence (DNA): TGTGCCAGTACGGACAGGGGTAATTCACCCCTCCACTTT. Protein sequence: CASTDRGNSPLHF.

The V call is TRBV4-1, the J call TRBJ2-1; tentative D call: TRBD2 (5 bases). CDR3 length: 16 residues. V was shortened by 4 bases and J by 5 bases, with 18 bases between the two germline ends. CDR1 MGHRA and CDR2 YSYEKL come from the germline V gene. The CDR3 sequence is CASSRDGNPVNNEQFF. CDR3 DNA sequence: TGCGCCAGCAGCCGTGACGGGAACCCCGTAAACAATGAGCAGTTCTTC.

This clone was detected once. The chain carries TRBV6-5 and TRBJ1-5; no clear D gene. This CDR3 contains 12 residues. V lost 6 bases to trimming and J lost 2 bases, with 5 bases between them. Germline V gene sequence: CDR1 MNHEY, CDR2 SVGAGI. The CDR3 sequence: CASRGGNQPQHF. The CDR3 bases are TGTGCCAGCAGGGGAGGCAATCAGCCCCAGCATTTT.

The V gene is TRBV2, the J gene TRBJ1-1, with a possible D match to TRBD1 (5 bases). V was pared by 6 bases and J by 2 bases, with 10 bases between. CDR3 size: 13 residues. Germline CDR1 is SNHLY and CDR2 is FYNNEI. CDR3 coding DNA: TGTGCCAGCAGCAGGGACCTTAACACTGAAGCTTTCTTT. Protein: CASSRDLNTEAFF. The full variable domain, with the rest looked up from reference TRBV2 and TRBJ1-1, is EPEVTQTPSHQVTQMGQEVILRCVPISNHLYFYWYRQILGQKVEFLVSFYNNEISEKSEIFDDQFSVERPDGSNFTLKIRSTKLEDSAMYFCASSRDLNTEAFFGQGTRLTVV.

The rearrangement joins TRBV29-1 to TRBJ1-4, with 7 nucleotides matching TRBD1. V lost 6 bases, J lost 1 base, and 5 bases stayed unmatched. CDR3 length: 14 amino acids. Germline CDR1 SQVTM, CDR2 ANQGSEA. CDR3 residues: CSVRDRRTNEKLFF. The CDR3 nucleotides read TGCAGCGTCCGGGACAGAAGAACTAATGAAAAACTGTTTTTT.

This clone was seen only once. V gene TRBV4-2 combines with J gene TRBJ2-5, with 7 positions matching TRBD1. Germline V gene lookup returns CDR1 LGHNA and CDR2 YNFKEQ. The CDR3 contains 15 residues. The V gene end was trimmed by 0 bases and the J gene end by 5 bases; junction bases not matched to a gene: 6. DNA of the CDR3: TGTGCCAGCAGCCAAGACCGACAGGGCCGGGAGACCCAGTACTTC. Its protein product is CASSQDRQGRETQYF.

The genes are TRBV2 and TRBJ1-4; D remains unclear. The CDR3 sequence is 14 residues long. V lost 7 bases, J lost 4 bases, and 13 bases lay in between. In germline, CDR1 is SNHLY, CDR2 FYNNEI. The chain's CDR3 is CASNSQAFNEKLFF. For the CDR3, the DNA is TGTGCCAGCAACTCCCAGGCCTTTAATGAAAAACTGTTTTTT.

The chain employs TRBV11-3 and TRBJ2-2; D is possibly TRBD1 or TRBD2 (5 bases each). Germline V gene lookup returns CDR1 SGHNT and CDR2 YENEEA. CDR3 size: 17 residues. The V end lost 4 bases, the J end lost 1 base, and 16 bases lay between the germline ends. CDR3 residues: CASSSETGTVNTGELFF. The CDR3 DNA follows: TGTGCCAGCAGCTCAGAAACCGGGACGGTGAACACCGGGGAGCTGTTTTTT.

The rearrangement uses TRBV19 and TRBJ1-5, with 8 bases that match TRBD1. Trimming cost V 4 bases and J 2 bases; bases outside gene matches: 4. Germline lookup yields CDR1 LNHDA and CDR2 SQIVND (reference sequence). The CDR3 runs 15 residues. The CDR3 coding sequence is TGTGCCAGTAGTACCAGGGGGCAGGGCAATCAGCCCCAGCATTTT. It translates to CASSTRGQGNQPQHF.

The rearrangement links TRBV5-8 to TRBJ1-5; 7 bases are a match to TRBD1. The CDR3 covers 14 residues. The V segment lost 3 bases and the J segment 4 bases; nucleotides outside the gene matches: 4. The germline CDR1 and CDR2 sequences are SGHTS and YDEGEE. The CDR3 nucleotides read TGTGCCAGCAGCTGGGGACAGAAGAATCAGCCCCAGCATTTT. Amino acids: CASSWGQKNQPQHF.

V usage is TRBV24-1 and J usage is TRBJ1-1, with a weak D call TRBD1 (5 bases). Trimming stripped 2 bases from V and 6 bases from J, with 18 bases between. This CDR3 contains 16 residues. From germline, CDR1 is KGHDR and CDR2 SFDVKD. The CDR3 loop is CATSDSGGRNYAEAFF. CDR3 bases: TGTGCCACCAGTGATTCTGGGGGACGAAATTACGCTGAAGCTTTCTTT.

The chain uses TRBV19 and TRBJ2-6; 7 bases line up with TRBD2. Trimming took 4 bases from V and 0 from J; bases not matched to a gene: 9. The CDR3 consists of 18 residues. Germline loops: CDR1 LNHDA, CDR2 SQIVND (reference sequence). The CDR3 region is CASSTIWVAGSGANVLTF. For the CDR3, the DNA is TGTGCCAGTAGTACTATCTGGGTAGCGGGCTCTGGGGCCAACGTCCTGACTTTC.

J is TRBJ1-5 and V is TRBV19; 8 bases are shared with TRBD1. V shed 3 bases and J 2 bases; nucleotides not matched to a gene: 6. There are 16 residues in the CDR3. Germline values: CDR1 LNHDA, CDR2 SQIVND (reference sequence). For the CDR3, the DNA is TGTGCCAGTAGTATTTCGACAGGGGTTGGCAATCAGCCCCAGCATTTT. Protein: CASSISTGVGNQPQHF.

This chain connects TRBV11-2 to TRBJ2-1; TRBD2 might be the D (6 bases). V shed 2 bases and J shed 4 bases, with 21 bases lying between them. The CDR3 runs 18 residues. Looked up from germline, CDR1 is SGHAT and CDR2 is FQNNGV. The CDR3, as DNA: TGTGCCAGCAGCTTAAGATCGGGTCTGGGGGAGGTTTACAATGAGCAGTTCTTC. It codes for CASSLRSGLGEVYNEQFF. The whole variable domain, remainder taken from reference TRBV11-2 and TRBJ2-1, is EAGVAQSPRYKIIEKRQSVAFWCNPISGHATLYWYQQILGQGPKLLIQFQNNGVVDDSQLPKDRFSAERLKGVDSTLKIQPAKLEDSAVYLCASSLRSGLGEVYNEQFFGPGTRLTVL.